This T cell receptor beta chain was sequenced in a study of blood T cell repertoires in COVID-19. Study in general: T cells, B-cell-depleted T cells, or PBMCs supplied cDNA or gDNA.

Original handling: Amplification from reference gene primers served as the basis for estimated nucleated cell counts. The table came from immunoSEQ multiplex PCR; TCRdb's copy has only in-frame clones and leaves some out. The V and J calls and clone size were taken over from that table, and D and trimming were inferred from the DNA. The sample holds about 89,000 clones, roughly 79% seen once. Sequenced input: peripheral blood. The receptor comes from a man aged 65 to 85 with acute or convalescent COVID-19.

The CDR3 spells CASSPPSRARGDEQFF. CDR3 sequence (DNA): TGTGCCAGCTCACCACCTTCACGGGCCCGGGGGGATGAGCAGTTCTTC. The chain links TRBV18 to TRBJ2-1; 7 nucleotides align to TRBD2. The CDR3 is 16 amino acids. Germline assignment: CDR1 KGHSH and CDR2 LQKENI. Trimming removed 0 bases from V and 8 bases from J; junction bases left unmatched: 10.